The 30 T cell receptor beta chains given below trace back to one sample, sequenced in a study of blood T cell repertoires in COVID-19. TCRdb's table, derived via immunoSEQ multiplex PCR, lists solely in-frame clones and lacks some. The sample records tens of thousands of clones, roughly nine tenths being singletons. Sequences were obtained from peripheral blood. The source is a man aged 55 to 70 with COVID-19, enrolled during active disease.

The CDR3 nucleotides are TGTGCCAGCAGCCTAGGGTCTGGAGGAGGCTACACCTTC. This encodes CASSLGSGGGYTF. The genes are TRBV12-3 or TRBV12-4 and TRBJ1-2; D remains unclear. V lost 6 bases, J lost 8 bases, and 16 bases lay in between. This CDR3 has 13 amino acids.

The CDR3 nucleotides read TGCGCCAGCAGCCGCTATACAGGGGGAGATACGCAGTATTTT. It is translated as CASSRYTGGDTQYF. This chain connects TRBV5-1 to TRBJ2-3, with 8 bases aligning to TRBD1. This CDR3 spans 14 amino acids. Germline loops: CDR1 SGHRS, CDR2 YFSETQ. V shed 4 bases, J shed 5 bases, and the junction held 6 bases outside the gene matches.

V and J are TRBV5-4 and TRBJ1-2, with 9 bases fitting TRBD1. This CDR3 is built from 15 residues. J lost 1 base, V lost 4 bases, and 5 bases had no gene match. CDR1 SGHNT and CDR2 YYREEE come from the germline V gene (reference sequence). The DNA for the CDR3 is TGTGCCAGCAGCGGACCGGGACAGGGTAACTATGGCTACACCTTC. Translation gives CASSGPGQGNYGYTF.

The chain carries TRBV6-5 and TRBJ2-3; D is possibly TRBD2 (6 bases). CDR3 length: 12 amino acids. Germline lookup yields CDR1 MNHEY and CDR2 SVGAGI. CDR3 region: CAARRDTDTQYF. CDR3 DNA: TGTGCAGCAAGGCGGGACACAGATACGCAGTATTTT.

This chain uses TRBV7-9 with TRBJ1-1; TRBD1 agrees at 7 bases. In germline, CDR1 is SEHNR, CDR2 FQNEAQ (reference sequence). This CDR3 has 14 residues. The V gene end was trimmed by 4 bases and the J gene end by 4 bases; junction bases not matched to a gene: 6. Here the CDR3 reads CASSSTQGVTEAFF. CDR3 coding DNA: TGTGCCAGCAGCTCAACTCAGGGGGTCACTGAAGCTTTCTTT.

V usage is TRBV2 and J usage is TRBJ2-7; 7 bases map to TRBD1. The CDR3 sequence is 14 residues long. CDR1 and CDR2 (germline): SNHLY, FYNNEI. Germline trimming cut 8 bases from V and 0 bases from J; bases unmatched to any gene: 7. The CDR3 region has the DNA TGTGCCAGCCTGGACAGGCCGAGCTCCTACGAGCAGTACTTC. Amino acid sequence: CASLDRPSSYEQYF.

CDR3: CASKFSAVGGEQYF. CDR3 DNA: TGTGCCAGTAAGTTTTCAGCCGTGGGGGGAGAGCAGTACTTC. This rearrangement joins TRBV19 to TRBJ2-7, with TRBD2 as a possible D gene (6 bases). The germline V gene encodes CDR1 LNHDA and CDR2 SQIVND (reference sequence). V shed 7 bases and J shed 7 bases, with 20 bases lying between them. The CDR3 totals 14 residues. The entire variable domain, with the rest obtained from reference TRBV19 and TRBJ2-7, is as follows: DGGITQSPKYLFRKEGQNVTLSCEQNLNHDAMYWYRQDPGQGLRLIYYSQIVNDFQKGDIAEGYSVSREKKESFPLTVTSAQKNPTAFYLCASKFSAVGGEQYFGPGTRLTVT.

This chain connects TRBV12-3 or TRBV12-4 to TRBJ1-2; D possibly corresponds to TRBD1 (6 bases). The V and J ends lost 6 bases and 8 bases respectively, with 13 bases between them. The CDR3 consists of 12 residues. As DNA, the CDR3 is TGTGCCAGCAGAGTTCACAGGGACGGCTACACCTTC. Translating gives CASRVHRDGYTF.

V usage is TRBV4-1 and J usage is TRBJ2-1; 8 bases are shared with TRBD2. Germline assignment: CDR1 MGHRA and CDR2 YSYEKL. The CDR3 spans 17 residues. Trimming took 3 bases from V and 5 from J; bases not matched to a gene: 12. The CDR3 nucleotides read TGCGCCAGCAGCCACCCTGTAGGGCGGGAGGTAGACAATGAGCAGTTCTTC. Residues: CASSHPVGREVDNEQFF.

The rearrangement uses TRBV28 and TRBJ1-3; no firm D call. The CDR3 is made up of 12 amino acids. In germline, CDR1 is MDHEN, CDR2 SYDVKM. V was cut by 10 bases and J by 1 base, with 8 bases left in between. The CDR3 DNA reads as TGTGCCACTAGCAGGTCTGGAAACACCATATATTTT. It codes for CATSRSGNTIYF.

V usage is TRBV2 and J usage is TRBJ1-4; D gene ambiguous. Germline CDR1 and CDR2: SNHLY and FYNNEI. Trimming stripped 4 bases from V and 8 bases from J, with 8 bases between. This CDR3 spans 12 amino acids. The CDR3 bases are TGTGCCAGCAGTGTAGTAGTCGAAAAACTGTTTTTT. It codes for CASSVVVEKLFF.

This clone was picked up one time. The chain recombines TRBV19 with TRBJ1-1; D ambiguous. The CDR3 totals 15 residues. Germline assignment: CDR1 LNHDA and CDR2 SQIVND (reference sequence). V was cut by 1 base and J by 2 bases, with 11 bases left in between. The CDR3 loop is CASSIANSRNTEAFF. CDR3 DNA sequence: TGTGCCAGTAGTATAGCAAACAGCCGAAACACTGAAGCTTTCTTT.

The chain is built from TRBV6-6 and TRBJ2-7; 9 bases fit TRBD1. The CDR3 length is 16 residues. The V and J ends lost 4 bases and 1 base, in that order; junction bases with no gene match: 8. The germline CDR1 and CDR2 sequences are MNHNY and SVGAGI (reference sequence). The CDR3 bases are TGTGCCAGCAGTTCCCCCGACAGGGGGAATTCCTACGAGCAGTACTTC. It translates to CASSSPDRGNSYEQYF.

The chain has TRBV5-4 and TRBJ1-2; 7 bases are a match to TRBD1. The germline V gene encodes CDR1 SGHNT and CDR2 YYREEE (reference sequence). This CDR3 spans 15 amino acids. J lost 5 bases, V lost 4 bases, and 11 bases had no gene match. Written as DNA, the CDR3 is TGTGCCAGCAGCCCGAAGAGACAGGGTGCATATGGCTACACCTTC. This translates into CASSPKRQGAYGYTF.

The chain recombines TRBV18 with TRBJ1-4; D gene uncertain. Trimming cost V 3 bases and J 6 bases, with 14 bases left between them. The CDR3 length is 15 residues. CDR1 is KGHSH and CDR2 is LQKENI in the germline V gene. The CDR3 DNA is TGTGCCAGCTCACCTGCTTTGCTGGGCTATGAAAAACTGTTTTTT. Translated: CASSPALLGYEKLFF.

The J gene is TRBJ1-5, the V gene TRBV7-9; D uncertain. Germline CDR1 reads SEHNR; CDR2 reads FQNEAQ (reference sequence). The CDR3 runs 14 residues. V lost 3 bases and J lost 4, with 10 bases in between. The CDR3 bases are TGTGCCAGCAGCTTTGGCGGTTTTAATCAGCCCCAGCATTTT. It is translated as CASSFGGFNQPQHF.

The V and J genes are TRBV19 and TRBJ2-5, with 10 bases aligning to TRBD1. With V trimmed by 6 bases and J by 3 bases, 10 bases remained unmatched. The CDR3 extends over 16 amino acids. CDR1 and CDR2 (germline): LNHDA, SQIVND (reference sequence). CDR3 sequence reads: CASSSWTGGTEETQYF. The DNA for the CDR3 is TGTGCCAGTAGCTCTTGGACAGGGGGTACCGAAGAGACCCAGTACTTC.

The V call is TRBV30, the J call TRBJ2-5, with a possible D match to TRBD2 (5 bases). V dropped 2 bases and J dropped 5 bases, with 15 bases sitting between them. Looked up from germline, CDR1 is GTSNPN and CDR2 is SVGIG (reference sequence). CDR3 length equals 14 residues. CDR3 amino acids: CAWSFLGRPETQYF. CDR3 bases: TGTGCCTGGAGTTTTTTGGGGAGACCTGAGACCCAGTACTTC.

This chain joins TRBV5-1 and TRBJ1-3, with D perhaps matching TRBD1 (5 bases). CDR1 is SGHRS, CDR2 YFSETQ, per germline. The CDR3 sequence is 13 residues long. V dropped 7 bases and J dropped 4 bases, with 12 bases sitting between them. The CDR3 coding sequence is TGCGCCAGCGCGACAGATTGGGGAAACACCATATATTTT. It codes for CASATDWGNTIYF. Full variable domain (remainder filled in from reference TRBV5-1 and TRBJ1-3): KAGVTQTPRYLIKTRGQQVTLSCSPISGHRSVSWYQQTPGQGLQFLFEYFSETQRNKGNFPGRFSGRQFSNSRSEMNVSTLELGDSALYLCASATDWGNTIYFGEGSWLTVV.

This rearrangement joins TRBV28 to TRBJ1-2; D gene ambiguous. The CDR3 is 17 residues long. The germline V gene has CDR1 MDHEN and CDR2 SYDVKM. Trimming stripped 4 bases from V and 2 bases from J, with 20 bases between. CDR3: CASSSDAARIPNYGYTF. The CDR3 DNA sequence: TGTGCCAGCAGTTCCGACGCCGCGAGGATCCCAAACTATGGCTACACCTTC.

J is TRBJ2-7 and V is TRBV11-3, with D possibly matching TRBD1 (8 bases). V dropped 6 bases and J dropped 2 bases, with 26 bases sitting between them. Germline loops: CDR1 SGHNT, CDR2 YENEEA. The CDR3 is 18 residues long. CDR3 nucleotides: TGTGCCAGCAGTTCAGGGGGCGCGGGGCTAGCGGAGGCCTACGAGCAGTACTTC. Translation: CASSSGGAGLAEAYEQYF. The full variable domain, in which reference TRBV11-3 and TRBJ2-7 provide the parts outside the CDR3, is EAGVVQSPRYKIIEKKQPVAFWCNPISGHNTLYWYLQNLGQGPELLIRYENEEAVDDSQLPKDRFSAERLKGVDSTLKIQPAELGDSAVYLCASSSGGAGLAEAYEQYFGPGTRLTVT.

For the CDR3, the DNA is TGTGCCAGCAGCCCCAGGGGCACTGAAGCTTTCTTT. Translation gives CASSPRGTEAFF. The chain carries TRBV3-1 (or the pseudogene TRBV3-2) and TRBJ1-1, with a tentative D call TRBD1 (6 bases). V was shortened by 4 bases and J by 4 bases, with 7 bases between the two germline ends. This CDR3 spans 12 amino acids. Looked up from germline, CDR1 is LGHDT and CDR2 is YNNKEL (reference sequence).

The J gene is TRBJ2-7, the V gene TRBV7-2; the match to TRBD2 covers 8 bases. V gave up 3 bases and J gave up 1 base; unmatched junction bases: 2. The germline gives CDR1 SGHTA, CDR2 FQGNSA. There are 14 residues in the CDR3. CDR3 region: CASSFSGASYEQYF. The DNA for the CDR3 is TGTGCCAGCAGCTTTAGCGGGGCTTCCTACGAGCAGTACTTC.

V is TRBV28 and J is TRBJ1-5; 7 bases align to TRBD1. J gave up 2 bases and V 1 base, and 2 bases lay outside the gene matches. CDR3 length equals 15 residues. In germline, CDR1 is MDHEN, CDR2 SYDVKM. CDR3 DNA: TGTGCCAGCAGTTTATACGACAGGGGCAATCAGCCCCAGCATTTT. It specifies CASSLYDRGNQPQHF.

The CDR3 DNA reads as TGTGCCAGCGGCACCACCTGGGATACGCAGTATTTT. It translates to CASGTTWDTQYF. The V call is TRBV6-6, the J call TRBJ2-3; unclear D gene. This CDR3 is built from 12 residues. The germline V and J ends were trimmed by 8 bases and 6 bases, with 12 bases remaining between them. Per germline, CDR1 MNHNY and CDR2 SVGAGI (reference sequence).

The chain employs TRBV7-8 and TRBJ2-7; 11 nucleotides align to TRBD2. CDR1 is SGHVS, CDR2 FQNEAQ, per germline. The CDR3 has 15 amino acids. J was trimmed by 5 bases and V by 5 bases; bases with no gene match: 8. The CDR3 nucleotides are TGTGCCAGCAGCCACCGGGCTAGCGGGAGGCACGAGCAGTACTTC. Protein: CASSHRASGRHEQYF. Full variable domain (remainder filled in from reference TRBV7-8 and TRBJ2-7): GAGVSQSPRYKVAKRGQDVALRCDPISGHVSLFWYQQALGQGPEFLTYFQNEAQLDKSGLPSDRFFAERPEGSVSTLKIQRTQQEDSAVYLCASSHRASGRHEQYFGPGTRLTVT.

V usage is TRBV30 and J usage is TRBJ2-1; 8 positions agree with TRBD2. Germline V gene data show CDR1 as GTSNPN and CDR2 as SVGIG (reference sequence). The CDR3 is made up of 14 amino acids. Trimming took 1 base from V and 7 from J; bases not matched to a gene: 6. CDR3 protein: CAWSELAERNEQFF. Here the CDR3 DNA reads TGTGCCTGGAGTGAACTAGCGGAGCGAAATGAGCAGTTCTTC.

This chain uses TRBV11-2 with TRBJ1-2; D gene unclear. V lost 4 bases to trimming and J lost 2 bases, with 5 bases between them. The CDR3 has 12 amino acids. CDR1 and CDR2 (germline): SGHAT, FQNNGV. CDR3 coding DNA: TGTGCCAGCAGCTCCAGAAACTATGGCTACACCTTC. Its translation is CASSSRNYGYTF.

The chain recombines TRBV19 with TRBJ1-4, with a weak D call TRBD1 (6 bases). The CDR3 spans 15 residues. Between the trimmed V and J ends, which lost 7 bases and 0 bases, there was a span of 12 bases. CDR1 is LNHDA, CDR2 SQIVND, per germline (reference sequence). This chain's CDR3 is CASIGQRSTNEKLFF. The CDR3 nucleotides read TGTGCCAGTATAGGACAGCGATCAACTAATGAAAAACTGTTTTTT.

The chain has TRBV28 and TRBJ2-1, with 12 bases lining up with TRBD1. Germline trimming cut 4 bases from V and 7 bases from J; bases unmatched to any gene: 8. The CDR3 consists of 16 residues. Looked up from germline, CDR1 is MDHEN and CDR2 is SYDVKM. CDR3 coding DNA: TGTGCCAGCAGTTCCGTTCGGGACAGGGGGCTTAATGAGCAGTTCTTC. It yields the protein CASSSVRDRGLNEQFF.